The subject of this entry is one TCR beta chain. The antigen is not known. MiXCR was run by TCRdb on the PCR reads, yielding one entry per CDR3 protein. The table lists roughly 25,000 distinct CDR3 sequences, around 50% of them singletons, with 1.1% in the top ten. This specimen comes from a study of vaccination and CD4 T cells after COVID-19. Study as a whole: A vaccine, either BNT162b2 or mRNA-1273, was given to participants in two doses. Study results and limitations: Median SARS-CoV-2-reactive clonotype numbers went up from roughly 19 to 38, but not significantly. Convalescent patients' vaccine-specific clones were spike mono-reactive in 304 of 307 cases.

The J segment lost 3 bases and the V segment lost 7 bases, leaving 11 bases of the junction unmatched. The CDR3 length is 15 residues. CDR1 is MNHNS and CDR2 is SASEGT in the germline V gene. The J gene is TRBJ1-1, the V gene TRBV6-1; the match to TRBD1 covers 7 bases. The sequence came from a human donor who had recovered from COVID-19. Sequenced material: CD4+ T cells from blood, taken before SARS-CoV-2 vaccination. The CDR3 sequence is CASKIGGGVDTEAFF. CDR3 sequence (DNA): TGTGCCAGCAAAATAGGGGGCGGCGTGGACACTGAAGCTTTCTTT.